This T cell receptor beta chain was retrieved from a study of tumor-infiltrating lymphocytes in localized non-small cell lung cancer. Study background: Several tumor histologies, both smoking statuses, and some post-neoadjuvant chemotherapy samples were included.

Note on this clone: The antigen is unknown.

The study, taken as a whole, reports: Different pieces of the same tissue went to different assays, confounding technical variation with intratumor heterogeneity. T-cell fraction did not differ between immunotypes IM1 and IM2. Higher tumor T cell infiltration than in uninvolved lung was supported by TCRbeta sequencing.

The V gene's germline CDR1 is MNHNS and CDR2 SASEGT. Between the trimmed V and J ends, which lost 4 bases and 2 bases, there was a span of 17 bases. This CDR3 comprises 16 residues. Assay: immunoSEQ multiplex PCR; the TCRdb copy retains only in-frame clones and omits some. This sample has under 15,000 clones, with approximately 85% found just once. The chain employs TRBV6-1 and TRBJ2-5; D is possibly TRBD1 or TRBD2 (6 bases each). The sequence came from a human donor with non-small cell lung cancer. The sample comprised uninvolved lung tissue not adjacent to the tumor. CDR3 sequence (DNA): TGTGCCAGCAGTGCCTCCCTAGGGGGGCTTCAAGAGACCCAGTACTTC. As protein: CASSASLGGLQETQYF.